This record concerns one T cell receptor (beta chain) sequence. The target antigen is unknown. This specimen belongs to a study of cytomegalovirus exposure and HLA in healthy donors. The study, taken as a whole, reports: The study flagged about 150 TCR beta chains as cytomegalovirus-associated.

Germline V gene data show CDR1 as SQVTM and CDR2 as ANQGSEA. CDR3 length equals 15 residues. V lost 0 bases and J 0 bases, leaving 6 bases between the germline ends. The PCR used 60 Vbeta and 13 Jbeta primers. Measured with immunoSEQ multiplex PCR; TCRdb has only the in-frame clones, and not every one. The sample records about 160,000 clones, 84% being singletons. This clonotype was obtained from a man under 40 in good health and CMV-seronegative. Input material: PBMCs. The chain recombines TRBV29-1 with TRBJ2-6; D remains ambiguous. The CDR3 coding sequence is TGCAGCGTTGAAGATTTCGGCTCTGGGGCCAACGTCCTGACTTTC. Residues: CSVEDFGSGANVLTF.